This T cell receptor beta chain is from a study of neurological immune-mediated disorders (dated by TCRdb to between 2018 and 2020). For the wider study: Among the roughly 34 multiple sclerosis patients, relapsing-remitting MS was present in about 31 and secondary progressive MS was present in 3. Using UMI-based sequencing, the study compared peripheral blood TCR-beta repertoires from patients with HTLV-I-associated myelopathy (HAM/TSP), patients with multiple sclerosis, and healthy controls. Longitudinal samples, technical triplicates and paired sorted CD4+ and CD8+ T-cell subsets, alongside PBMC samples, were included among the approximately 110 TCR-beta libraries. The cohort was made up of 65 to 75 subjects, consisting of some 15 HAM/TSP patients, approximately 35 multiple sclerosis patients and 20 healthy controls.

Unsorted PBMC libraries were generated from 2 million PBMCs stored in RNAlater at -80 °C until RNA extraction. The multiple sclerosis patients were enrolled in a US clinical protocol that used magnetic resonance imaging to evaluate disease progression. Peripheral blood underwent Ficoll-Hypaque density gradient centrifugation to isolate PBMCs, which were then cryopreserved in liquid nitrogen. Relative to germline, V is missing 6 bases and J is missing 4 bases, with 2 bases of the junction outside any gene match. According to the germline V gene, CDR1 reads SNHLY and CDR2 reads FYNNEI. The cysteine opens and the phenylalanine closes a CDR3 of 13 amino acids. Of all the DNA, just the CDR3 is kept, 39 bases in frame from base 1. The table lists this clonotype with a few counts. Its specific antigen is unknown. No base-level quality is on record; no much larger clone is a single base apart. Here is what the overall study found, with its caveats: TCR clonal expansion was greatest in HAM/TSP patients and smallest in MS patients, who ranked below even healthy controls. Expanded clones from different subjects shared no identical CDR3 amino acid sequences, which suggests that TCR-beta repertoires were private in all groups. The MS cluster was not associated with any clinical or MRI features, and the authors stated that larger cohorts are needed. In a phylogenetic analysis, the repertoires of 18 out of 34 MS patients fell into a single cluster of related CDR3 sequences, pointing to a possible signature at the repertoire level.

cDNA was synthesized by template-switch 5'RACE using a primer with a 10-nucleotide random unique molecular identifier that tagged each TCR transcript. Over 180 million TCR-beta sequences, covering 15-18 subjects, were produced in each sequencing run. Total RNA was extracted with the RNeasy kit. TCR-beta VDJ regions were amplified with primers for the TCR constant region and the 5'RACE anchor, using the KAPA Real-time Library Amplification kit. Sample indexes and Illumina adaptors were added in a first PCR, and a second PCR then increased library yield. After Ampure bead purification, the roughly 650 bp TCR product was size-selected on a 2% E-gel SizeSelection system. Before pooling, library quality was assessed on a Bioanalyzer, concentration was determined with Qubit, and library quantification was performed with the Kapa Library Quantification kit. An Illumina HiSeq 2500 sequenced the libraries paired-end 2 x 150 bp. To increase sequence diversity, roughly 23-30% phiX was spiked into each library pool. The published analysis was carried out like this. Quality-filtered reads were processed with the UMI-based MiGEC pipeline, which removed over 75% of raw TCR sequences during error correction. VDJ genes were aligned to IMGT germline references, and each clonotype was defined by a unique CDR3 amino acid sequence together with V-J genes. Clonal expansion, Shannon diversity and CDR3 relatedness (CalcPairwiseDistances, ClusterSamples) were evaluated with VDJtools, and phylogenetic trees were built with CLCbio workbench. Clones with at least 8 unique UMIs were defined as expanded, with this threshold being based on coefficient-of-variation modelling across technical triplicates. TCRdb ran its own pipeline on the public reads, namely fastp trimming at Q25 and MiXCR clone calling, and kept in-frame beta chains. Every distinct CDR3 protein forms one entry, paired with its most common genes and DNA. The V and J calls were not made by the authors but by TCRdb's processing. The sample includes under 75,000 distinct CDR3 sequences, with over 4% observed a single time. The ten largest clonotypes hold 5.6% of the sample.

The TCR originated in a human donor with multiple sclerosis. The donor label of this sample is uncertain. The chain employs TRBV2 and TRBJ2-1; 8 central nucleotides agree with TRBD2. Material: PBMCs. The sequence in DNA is TGTGCCAGCAGAGCGGGGGAGTACAATGAGCAGTTCTTC. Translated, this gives CASRAGEYNEQFF.